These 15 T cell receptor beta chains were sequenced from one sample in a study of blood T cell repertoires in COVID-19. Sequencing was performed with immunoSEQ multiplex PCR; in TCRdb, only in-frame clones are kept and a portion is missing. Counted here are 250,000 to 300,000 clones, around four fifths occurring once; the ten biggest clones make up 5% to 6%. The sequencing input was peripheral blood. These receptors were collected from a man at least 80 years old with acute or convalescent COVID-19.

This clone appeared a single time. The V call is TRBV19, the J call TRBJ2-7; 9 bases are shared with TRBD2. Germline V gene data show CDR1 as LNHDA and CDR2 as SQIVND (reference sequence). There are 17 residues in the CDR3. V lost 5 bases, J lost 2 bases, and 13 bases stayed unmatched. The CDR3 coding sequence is TGTGCCAGTAGTCCCACGTTCGTGGCTAGCGGGGCCTACGAGCAGTACTTC. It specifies CASSPTFVASGAYEQYF.

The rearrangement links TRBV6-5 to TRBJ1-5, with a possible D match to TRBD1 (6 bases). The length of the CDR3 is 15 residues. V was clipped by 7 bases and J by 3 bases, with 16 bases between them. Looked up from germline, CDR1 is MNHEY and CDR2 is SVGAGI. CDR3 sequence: CASTKQGSVNQPQHF. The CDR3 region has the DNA TGTGCCAGCACCAAACAGGGTAGCGTCAATCAGCCCCAGCATTTT.

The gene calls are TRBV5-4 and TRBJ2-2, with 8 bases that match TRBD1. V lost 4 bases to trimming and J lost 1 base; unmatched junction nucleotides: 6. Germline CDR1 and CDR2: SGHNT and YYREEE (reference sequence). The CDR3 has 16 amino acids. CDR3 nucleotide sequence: TGTGCCAGCAGCAGACAGGACAGGGTGAACACCGGGGAGCTGTTTTTT. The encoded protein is CASSRQDRVNTGELFF.

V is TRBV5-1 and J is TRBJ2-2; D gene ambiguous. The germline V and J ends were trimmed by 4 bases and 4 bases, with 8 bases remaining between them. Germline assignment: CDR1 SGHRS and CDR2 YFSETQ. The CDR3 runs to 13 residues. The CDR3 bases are TGCGCCAGCAGCCCCGCGAGCACCGGGGAGCTGTTTTTT. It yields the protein CASSPASTGELFF.

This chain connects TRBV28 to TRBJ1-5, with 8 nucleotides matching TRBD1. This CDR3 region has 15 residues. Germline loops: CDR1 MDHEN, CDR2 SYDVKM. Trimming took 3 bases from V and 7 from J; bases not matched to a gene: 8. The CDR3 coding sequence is TGTGCCAGCAGTTTCCCCGACAGGGGAAGACAGCCCCAGCATTTT. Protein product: CASSFPDRGRQPQHF.

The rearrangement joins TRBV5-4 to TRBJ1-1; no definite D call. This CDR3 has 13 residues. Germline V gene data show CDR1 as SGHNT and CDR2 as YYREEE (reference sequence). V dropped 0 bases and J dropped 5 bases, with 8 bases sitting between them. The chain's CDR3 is CASSLDRGTEAFF. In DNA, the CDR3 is TGTGCCAGCAGCTTGGATCGGGGTACTGAAGCTTTCTTT.

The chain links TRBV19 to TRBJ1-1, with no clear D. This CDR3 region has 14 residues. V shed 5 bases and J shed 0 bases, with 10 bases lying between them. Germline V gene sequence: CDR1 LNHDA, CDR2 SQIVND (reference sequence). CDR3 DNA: TGTGCCAGTAGTGAGGCCGGATTGAACACTGAAGCTTTCTTT. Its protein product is CASSEAGLNTEAFF.

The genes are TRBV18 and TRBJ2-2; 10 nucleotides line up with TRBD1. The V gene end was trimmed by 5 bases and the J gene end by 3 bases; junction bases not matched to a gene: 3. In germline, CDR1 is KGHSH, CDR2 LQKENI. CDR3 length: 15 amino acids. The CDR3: CASSWDRGDTGELFF. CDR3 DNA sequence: TGTGCCAGCTCATGGGACAGGGGCGACACCGGGGAGCTGTTTTTT.

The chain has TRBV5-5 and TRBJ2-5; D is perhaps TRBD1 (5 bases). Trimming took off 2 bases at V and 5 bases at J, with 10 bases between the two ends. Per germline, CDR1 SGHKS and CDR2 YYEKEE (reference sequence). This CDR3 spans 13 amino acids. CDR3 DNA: TGTGCCAGCAGCTTTGCAGGGTTGGAGACCCAGTACTTC. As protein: CASSFAGLETQYF.

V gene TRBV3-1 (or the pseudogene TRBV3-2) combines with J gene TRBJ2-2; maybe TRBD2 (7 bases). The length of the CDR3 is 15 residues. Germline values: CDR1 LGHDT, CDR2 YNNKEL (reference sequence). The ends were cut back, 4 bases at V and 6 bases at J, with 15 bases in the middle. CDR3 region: CASSPLGGLAGELFF. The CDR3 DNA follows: TGTGCCAGCAGCCCCCTCGGGGGGCTGGCCGGGGAGCTGTTTTTT.

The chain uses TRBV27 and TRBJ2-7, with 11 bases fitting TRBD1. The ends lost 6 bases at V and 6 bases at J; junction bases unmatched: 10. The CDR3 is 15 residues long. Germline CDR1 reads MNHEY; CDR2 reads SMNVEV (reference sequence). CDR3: CASSTAGTGGLEQYF. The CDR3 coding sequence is TGTGCCAGCAGCACCGCCGGGACAGGGGGGCTCGAGCAGTACTTC.

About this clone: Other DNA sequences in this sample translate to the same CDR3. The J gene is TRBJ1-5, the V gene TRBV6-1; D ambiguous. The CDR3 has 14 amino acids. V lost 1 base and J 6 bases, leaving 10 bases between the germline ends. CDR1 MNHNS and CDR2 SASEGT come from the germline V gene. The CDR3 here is CASSEGAGGQPQHF. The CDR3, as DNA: TGTGCCAGCAGTGAAGGGGCAGGAGGTCAGCCCCAGCATTTT.

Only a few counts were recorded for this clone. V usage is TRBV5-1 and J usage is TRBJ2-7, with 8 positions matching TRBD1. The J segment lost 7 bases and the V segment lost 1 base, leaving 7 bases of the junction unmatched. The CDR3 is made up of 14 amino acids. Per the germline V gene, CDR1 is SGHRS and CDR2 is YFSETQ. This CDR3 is CASSLSQGAREQYF. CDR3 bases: TGCGCCAGCAGCTTGAGCCAGGGGGCAAGGGAGCAGTACTTC. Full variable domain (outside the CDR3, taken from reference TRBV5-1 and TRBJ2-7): KAGVTQTPRYLIKTRGQQVTLSCSPISGHRSVSWYQQTPGQGLQFLFEYFSETQRNKGNFPGRFSGRQFSNSRSEMNVSTLELGDSALYLCASSLSQGAREQYFGPGTRLTVT.

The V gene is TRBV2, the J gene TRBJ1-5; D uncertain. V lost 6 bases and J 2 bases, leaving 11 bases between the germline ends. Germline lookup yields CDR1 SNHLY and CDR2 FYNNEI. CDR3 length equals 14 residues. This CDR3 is CASSLVGGNQPQHF. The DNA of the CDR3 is TGTGCCAGCAGCCTAGTCGGGGGCAATCAGCCCCAGCATTTT.

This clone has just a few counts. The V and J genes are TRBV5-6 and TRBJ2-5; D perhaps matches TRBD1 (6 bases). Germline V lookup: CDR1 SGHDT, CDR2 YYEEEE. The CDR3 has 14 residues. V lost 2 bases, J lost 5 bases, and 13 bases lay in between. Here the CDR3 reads CASSFRDRPETQYF. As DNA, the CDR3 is TGTGCCAGCAGCTTCCGAGACAGGCCGGAGACCCAGTACTTC.